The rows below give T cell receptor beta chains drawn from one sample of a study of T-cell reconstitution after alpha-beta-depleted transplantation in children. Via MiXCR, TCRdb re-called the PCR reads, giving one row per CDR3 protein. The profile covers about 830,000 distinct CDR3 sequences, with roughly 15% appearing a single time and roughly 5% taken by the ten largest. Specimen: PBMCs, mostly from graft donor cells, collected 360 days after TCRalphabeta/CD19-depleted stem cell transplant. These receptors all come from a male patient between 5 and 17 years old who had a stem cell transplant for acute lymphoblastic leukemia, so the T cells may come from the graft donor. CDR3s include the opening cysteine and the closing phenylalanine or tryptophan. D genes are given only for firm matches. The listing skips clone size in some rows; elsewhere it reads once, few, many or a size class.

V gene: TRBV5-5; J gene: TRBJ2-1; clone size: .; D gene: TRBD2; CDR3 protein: CASSQGLALQFDEQFF; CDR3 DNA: TGTGCCAGCAGCCAGGGACTAGCGTTACAGTTCGATGAGCAGTTCTTC
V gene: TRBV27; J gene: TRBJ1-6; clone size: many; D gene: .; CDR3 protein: CASSLFDDNSPLHF; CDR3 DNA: TGTGCCAGCAGTTTATTCGACGATAATTCACCCCTCCACTTT
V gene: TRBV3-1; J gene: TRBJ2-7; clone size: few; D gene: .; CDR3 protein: CASSQAGYYEQYF; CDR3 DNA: TGTGCCAGCAGCCAAGCTGGATACTACGAGCAGTACTTC
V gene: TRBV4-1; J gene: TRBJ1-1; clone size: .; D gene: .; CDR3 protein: CASSQGRVRGGEAFF; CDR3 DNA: TGCGCCAGCAGCCAAGGCAGGGTCCGGGGTGGTGAAGCTTTCTTT
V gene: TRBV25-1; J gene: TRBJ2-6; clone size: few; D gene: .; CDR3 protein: CASSNDQGMSGANVLTF; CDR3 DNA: TGTGCCAGCAGCAACGATCAAGGGATGTCTGGGGCCAACGTCCTGACTTTC
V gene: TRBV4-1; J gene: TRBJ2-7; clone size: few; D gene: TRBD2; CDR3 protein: CASSQDEPGLGVYEQYF; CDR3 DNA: TGCGCCAGCAGCCAAGATGAACCGGGACTAGGGGTTTACGAGCAGTACTTC
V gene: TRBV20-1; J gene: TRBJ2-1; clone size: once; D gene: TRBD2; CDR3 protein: CSARFSGRAGPYNEQFF; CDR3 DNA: TGCAGTGCTAGATTTAGCGGGAGGGCCGGTCCCTACAATGAGCAGTTCTTC
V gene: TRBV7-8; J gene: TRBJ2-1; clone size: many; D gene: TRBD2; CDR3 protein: CASSLAAGLAGAYNEQFF; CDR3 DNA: TGTGCCAGCAGCTTAGCCGCGGGACTAGCGGGTGCCTACAATGAGCAGTTCTTC
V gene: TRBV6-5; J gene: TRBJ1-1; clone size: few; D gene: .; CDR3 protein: CASSYSRLGPRRSEAFF; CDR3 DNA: TGTGCCAGCAGTTACTCGAGGCTGGGACCCCGACGATCTGAAGCTTTCTTT
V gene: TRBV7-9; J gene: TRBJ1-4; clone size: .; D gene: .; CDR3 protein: CASSLISDPRGEKLFF; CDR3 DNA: TGTGCCAGCAGCTTGATATCGGATCCCCGAGGGGAAAAACTGTTTTTT
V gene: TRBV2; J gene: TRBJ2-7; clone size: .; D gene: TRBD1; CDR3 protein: CASSEFFGTGLVEQYF; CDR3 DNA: TGTGCCAGCAGTGAATTTTTCGGGACAGGGTTGGTCGAGCAGTACTTC
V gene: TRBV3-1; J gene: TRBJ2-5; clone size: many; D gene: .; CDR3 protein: CASSPRGRTAETQYF; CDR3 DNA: TGTGCCAGCAGCCCCCGGGGAAGAACCGCTGAGACCCAGTACTTC
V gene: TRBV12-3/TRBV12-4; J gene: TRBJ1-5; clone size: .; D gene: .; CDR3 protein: CASNTLRSNQPQHF; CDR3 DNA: TGTGCCAGCAATACTTTGCGGAGCAATCAGCCCCAGCATTTT
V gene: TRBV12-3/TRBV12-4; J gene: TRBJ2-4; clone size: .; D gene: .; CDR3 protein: CASSWGSESIQYF; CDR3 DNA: TGTGCCAGCAGTTGGGGGTCCGAAAGCATTCAGTACTTC
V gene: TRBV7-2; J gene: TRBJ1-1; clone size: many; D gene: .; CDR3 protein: CASSRGRTEAFF; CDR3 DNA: TGTGCCAGCAGCCGGGGACGCACTGAAGCTTTCTTT
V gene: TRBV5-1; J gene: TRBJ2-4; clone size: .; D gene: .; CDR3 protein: CASSLVAGAKNIQYF; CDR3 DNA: TGCGCCAGCAGCTTGGTTGCGGGGGCCAAAAACATTCAGTACTTC
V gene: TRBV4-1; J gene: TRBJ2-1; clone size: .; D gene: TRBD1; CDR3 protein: CASSPLGQGPLSSYNEQFF; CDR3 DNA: TGCGCCAGCAGCCCGTTGGGACAGGGTCCCCTAAGCTCCTACAATGAGCAGTTCTTC
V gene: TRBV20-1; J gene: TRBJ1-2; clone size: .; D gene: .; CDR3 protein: CSATGAVGWFDYGYTF; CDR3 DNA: TGCAGTGCCACCGGGGCGGTTGGCTGGTTTGACTATGGCTACACCTTC
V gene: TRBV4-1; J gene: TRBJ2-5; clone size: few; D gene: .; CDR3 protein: CASSQEVGGIQETQYF; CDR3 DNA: TGCGCCAGCAGCCAAGAAGTGGGCGGAATTCAAGAGACCCAGTACTTC
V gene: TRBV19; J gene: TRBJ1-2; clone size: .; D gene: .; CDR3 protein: CASSIDDYRTYGYTF; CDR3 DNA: TGTGCCAGTAGTATAGACGATTACAGGACTTATGGCTACACCTTC
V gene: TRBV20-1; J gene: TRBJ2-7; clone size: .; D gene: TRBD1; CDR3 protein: CSAGQGAYEQYF; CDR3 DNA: TGCAGTGCTGGACAGGGGGCTTACGAGCAGTACTTC
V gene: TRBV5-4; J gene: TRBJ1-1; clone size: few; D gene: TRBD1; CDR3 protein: CASSPDGQDGPEAFF; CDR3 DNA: TGTGCCAGCAGCCCCGATGGACAGGACGGCCCTGAAGCTTTCTTT
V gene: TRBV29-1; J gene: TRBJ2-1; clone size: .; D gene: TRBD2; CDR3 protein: CSVAPSPGLEQFF; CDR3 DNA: TGCAGCGTTGCCCCTTCCCCGGGACTAGAGCAGTTCTTC
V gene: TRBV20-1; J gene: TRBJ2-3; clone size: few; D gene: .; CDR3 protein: CSAQTRGRFSTDTQYF; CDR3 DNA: TGCAGTGCCCAGACTAGAGGGAGATTTAGCACAGATACGCAGTATTTT
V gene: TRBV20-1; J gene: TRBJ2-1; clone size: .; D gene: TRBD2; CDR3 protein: CSAYSGRAYNEQFF; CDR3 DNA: TGCAGTGCCTATAGCGGGAGGGCCTACAATGAGCAGTTCTTC
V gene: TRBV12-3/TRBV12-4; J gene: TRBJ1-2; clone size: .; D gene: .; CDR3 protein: CASSQSMGPGNYGYTF; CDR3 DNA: TGTGCCAGCAGCCAAAGCATGGGACCTGGCAACTATGGCTACACCTTC
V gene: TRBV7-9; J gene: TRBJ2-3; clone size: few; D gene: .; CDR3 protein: CASSSPGQWGSTDTQYF; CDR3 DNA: TGTGCCAGCAGCTCCCCTGGACAGTGGGGATCCACAGATACGCAGTATTTT
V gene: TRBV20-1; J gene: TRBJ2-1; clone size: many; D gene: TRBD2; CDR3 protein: CRGTSGRVGEQFF; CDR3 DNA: TGCAGGGGGACTAGCGGGAGGGTTGGGGAGCAGTTCTTC
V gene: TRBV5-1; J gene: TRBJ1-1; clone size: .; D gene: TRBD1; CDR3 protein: CASSLGEGAGTEAFF; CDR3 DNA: TGCGCCAGCAGCTTGGGGGAGGGGGCCGGCACTGAAGCTTTCTTT
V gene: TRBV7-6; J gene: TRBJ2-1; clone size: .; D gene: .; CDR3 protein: CASSLSAENEQFF; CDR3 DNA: TGTGCCAGCAGCTTAAGCGCAGAGAATGAGCAGTTCTTC
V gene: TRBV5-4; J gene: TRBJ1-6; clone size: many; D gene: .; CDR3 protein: CASSLGGENSPLHF; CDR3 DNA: TGTGCCAGCAGCTTGGGTGGGGAAAATTCACCCCTCCACTTT
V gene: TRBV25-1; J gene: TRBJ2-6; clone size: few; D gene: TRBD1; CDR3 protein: CASTWTGVSGANVLTF; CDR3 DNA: TGTGCCAGCACCTGGACAGGGGTCTCTGGGGCCAACGTCCTGACTTTC
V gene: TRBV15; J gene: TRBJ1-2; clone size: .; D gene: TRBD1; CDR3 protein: CATSEHRGSSGYTF; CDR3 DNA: TGTGCCACCAGCGAACACAGGGGATCGAGCGGCTACACCTTC
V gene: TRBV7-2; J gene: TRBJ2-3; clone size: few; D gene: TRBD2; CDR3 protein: CASSLPGLAETSDTQYF; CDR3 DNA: TGTGCCAGCAGCTTACCTGGACTAGCGGAGACCTCAGATACGCAGTATTTT
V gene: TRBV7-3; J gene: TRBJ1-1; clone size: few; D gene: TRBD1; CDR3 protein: CASSLFSTGDRQNTEAFF; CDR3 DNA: TGTGCCAGCAGCTTATTTTCGACCGGGGACAGACAGAACACTGAAGCTTTCTTT
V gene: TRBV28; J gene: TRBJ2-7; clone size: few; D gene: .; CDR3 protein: CASSPSPDFSSYEQYF; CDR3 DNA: TGTGCCAGCAGTCCGTCCCCCGACTTTAGCTCCTACGAGCAGTACTTC
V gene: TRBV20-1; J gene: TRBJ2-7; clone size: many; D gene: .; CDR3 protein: CSARAEGQINYEQYF; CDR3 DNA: TGCAGTGCTAGAGCTGAGGGTCAGATTAACTACGAGCAGTACTTC
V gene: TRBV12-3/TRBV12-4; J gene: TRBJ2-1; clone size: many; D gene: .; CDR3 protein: CAGGYLDEQFF; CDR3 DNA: TGTGCCGGGGGTTATTTGGATGAGCAGTTCTTC
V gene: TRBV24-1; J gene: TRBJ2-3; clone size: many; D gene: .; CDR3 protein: CATSARRDTQYF; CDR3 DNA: TGTGCCACCAGTGCCCGTCGAGATACGCAGTATTTT
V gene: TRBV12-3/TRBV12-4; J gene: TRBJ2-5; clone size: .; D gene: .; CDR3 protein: CASSLRTQSETQYF; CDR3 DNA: TGTGCCAGCAGTTTAAGGACACAGTCGGAGACCCAGTACTTC
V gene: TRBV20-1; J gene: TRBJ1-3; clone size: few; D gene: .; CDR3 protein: CSARAGGEGPGNTIYF; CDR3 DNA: TGCAGTGCTAGAGCCGGGGGAGAAGGACCTGGAAACACCATATATTTT
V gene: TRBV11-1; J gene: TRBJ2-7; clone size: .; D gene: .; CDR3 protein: CASSLLTHDPYEQYF; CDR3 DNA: TGTGCCAGCAGCTTACTGACTCACGATCCCTACGAGCAGTACTTC